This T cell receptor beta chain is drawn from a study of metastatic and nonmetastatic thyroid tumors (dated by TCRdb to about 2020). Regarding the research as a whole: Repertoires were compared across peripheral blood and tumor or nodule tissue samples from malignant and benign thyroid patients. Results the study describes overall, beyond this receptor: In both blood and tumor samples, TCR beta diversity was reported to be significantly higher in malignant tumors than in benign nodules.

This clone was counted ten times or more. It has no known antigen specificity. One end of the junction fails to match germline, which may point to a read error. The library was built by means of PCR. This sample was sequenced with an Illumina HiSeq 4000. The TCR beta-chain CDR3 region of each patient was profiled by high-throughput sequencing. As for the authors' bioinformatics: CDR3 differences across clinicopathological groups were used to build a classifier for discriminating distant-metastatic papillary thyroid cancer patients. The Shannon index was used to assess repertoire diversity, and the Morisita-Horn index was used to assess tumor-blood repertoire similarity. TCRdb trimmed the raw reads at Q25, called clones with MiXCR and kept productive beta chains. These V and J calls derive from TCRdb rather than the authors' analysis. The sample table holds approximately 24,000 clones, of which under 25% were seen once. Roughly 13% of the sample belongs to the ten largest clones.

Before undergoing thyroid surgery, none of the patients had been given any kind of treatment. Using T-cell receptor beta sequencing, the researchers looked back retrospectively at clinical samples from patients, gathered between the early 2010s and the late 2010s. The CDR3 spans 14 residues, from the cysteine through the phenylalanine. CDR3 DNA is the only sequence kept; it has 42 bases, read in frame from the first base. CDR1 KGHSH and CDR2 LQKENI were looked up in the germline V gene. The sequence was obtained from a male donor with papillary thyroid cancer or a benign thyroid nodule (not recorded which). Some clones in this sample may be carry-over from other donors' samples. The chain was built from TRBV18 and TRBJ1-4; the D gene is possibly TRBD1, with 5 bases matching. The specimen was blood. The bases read TGTGCCAGCTCACTAGGCAGGGAGAATGGAAAACTGTTTTTT. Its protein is CASSLGRENGKLFF.